This T cell receptor (beta chain) derives from a study of blood T cell repertoires in COVID-19. Study overall: The United States, Italy and Spain supplied acute and convalescent COVID-19 samples.

From germline, CDR1 is SNHLY and CDR2 FYNNEI. V lost 4 bases to trimming and J lost 6 bases, with 9 bases between them. This CDR3 spans 13 amino acids. In the original analysis: Nucleated cell counts were estimated from reference gene primer amplification. The protocol was immunoSEQ multiplex PCR, while the TCRdb copy is restricted to in-frame clones and leaves out a portion. V and J calls and clone size are copied from that table; D and trimming were computed from the DNA. The sample has under 400,000 clones, approximately 86% seen once. Assignments of participants to cohorts depended upon their own reported clinical history.

The source is a woman in her 40s with acute COVID-19. The sequencing input was PBMCs or T cells enriched from blood (not recorded which). V gene TRBV2 combines with J gene TRBJ1-4; a possible D gene is TRBD1 (5 bases). CDR3 DNA sequence: TGTGCCAGCAGTGGGGGGGTTCATGAAAAACTGTTTTTT. The encoded protein is CASSGGVHEKLFF.